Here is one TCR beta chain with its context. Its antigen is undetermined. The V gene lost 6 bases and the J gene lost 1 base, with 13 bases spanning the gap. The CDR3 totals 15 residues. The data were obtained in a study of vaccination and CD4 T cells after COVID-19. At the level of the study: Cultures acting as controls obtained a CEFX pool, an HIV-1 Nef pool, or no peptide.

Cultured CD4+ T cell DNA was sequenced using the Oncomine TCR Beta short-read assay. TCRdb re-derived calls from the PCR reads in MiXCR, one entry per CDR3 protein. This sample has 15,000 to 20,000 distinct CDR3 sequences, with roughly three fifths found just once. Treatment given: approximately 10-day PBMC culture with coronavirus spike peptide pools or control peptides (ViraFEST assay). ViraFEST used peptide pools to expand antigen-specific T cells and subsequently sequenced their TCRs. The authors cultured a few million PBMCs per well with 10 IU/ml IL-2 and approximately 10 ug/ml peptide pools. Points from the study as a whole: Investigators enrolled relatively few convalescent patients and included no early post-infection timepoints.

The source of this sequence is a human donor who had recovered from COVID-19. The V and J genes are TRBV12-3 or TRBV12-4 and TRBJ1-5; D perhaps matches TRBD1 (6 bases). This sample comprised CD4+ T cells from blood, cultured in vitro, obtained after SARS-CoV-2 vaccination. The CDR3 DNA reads TGTGCCAGCAGCCCCAACAGGGCCAGCAATCAGCCCCAGCATTTT. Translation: CASSPNRASNQPQHF.